Each of the 9 T cell receptor beta chains below was sequenced from the same sample in a study of Ad26.COV2.S vaccination and SARS-CoV-2 variants. Sample treatment: over 15 received Ad26.COV2.S at low or high dose, single or two shots; five or six received placebo; per-sample allocation not given. The samples date from day 63 after the first vaccine or placebo injection. Measured with immunoSEQ multiplex PCR; TCRdb has only the in-frame clones, and not every one. The sample carries more than 300,000 clones, around 89% recorded once. Sequenced material: peripheral blood, taken in a trial of Ad26.COV2.S vaccine versus placebo. Receptor source: a person aged 18-65 years who received the Ad26.COV2.S COVID-19 vaccine or a placebo.

This rearrangement joins TRBV5-8 to TRBJ1-4; weak D call: TRBD1 (6 bases). There are 15 residues in the CDR3. Germline CDR1 reads SGHTS; CDR2 reads YDEGEE. V lost 2 bases to trimming and J lost 8 bases, with 16 bases between them. CDR3 in DNA: TGTGCCAGCAGCTTATTATCGTCAGGGGTCGAAAAACTGTTTTTT. Protein product: CASSLLSSGVEKLFF.

The chain combines TRBV10-3 with TRBJ1-4; 10 bases map to TRBD1. The CDR3 loop spans 14 amino acids. V gave up 10 bases and J gave up 0 bases; unmatched junction bases: 2. CDR1 and CDR2 from the germline V gene are ENHRY and SYGVKD. CDR3 sequence reads: CASGQGATNEKLFF. The CDR3 DNA reads as TGTGCCAGCGGACAGGGGGCAACTAATGAAAAACTGTTTTTT.

This chain connects TRBV28 to TRBJ2-5, with TRBD2 identical over 7 bases. The CDR3 spans 16 residues. Germline CDR1 reads MDHEN; CDR2 reads SYDVKM. Trimming at V came to 7 bases and at J to 4 bases, leaving 15 bases not matched to a gene. CDR3 DNA: TGTGCCAGCAATCCTAGCGGCCCCTCGGTATCAGAGACCCAGTACTTC. It yields the protein CASNPSGPSVSETQYF.

The chain joins TRBV7-8 to TRBJ2-3, with 10 positions matching TRBD1. The CDR3 runs 16 residues. Germline loops: CDR1 SGHVS, CDR2 FQNEAQ. With V trimmed by 5 bases and J by 3 bases, 8 bases remained unmatched. The CDR3 region has the DNA TGTGCCAGCAGCAAGGGACAGGGGAGGAGGACAGATACGCAGTATTTT. This translates into CASSKGQGRRTDTQYF.

V usage is TRBV27 and J usage is TRBJ1-3, with 7 bases lining up with TRBD1. V trimming: 5 bases; J trimming: 2 bases; junction bases outside the gene matches: 12. Per germline, CDR1 MNHEY and CDR2 SMNVEV (reference sequence). This CDR3 is 17 amino acids long. The CDR3 DNA reads as TGTGCCAGCAGTCCCAACCGACAGGGATGGGCTGGAAACACCATATATTTT. It yields the protein CASSPNRQGWAGNTIYF.

This chain joins TRBV5-5 and TRBJ2-7, with TRBD1 identical over 7 bases. CDR1 SGHKS and CDR2 YYEKEE come from the germline V gene (reference sequence). The trim removed 4 bases at V and 8 bases at J, leaving 15 bases unmatched. The CDR3 spans 15 residues. CDR3 amino acids: CASSPPPGQPSKQYF. The CDR3 DNA is TGTGCCAGCAGCCCACCACCGGGACAGCCATCAAAGCAGTACTTC.

The V and J genes are TRBV7-9 and TRBJ2-3; no reliable D call. The CDR3 has 11 amino acids. Trimming pared 5 bases from V and 6 bases from J, leaving 6 bases between. CDR1 is SEHNR and CDR2 is FQNEAQ in the germline V gene (reference sequence). The CDR3 coding sequence is TGTGCCAGCAGCCCCCGGGATACGCAGTATTTT. This encodes CASSPRDTQYF.

A word on this clone: Its ends do not fully match the called genes, so a read error is possible. The chain employs TRBV7-3 and TRBJ2-1, with 13 bases identical to TRBD2. CDR3 length equals 19 residues. The germline CDR1 and CDR2 sequences are SGHTA and FQGTGA. CDR3 region: CASSATSGGAGRLYNEQFF. The DNA for the CDR3 is TGCGCCAGCAGCGCCACTAGCGGGGGGGCAGGGAGGCTCTACAATGAGCAGTTCTTC.

The CDR3 reads CASSLEIRARLGEAFF. The CDR3 DNA reads as TGTGCCAGCAGCTTAGAAATCCGGGCTCGGTTGGGTGAAGCTTTCTTT. This chain links TRBV7-9 with TRBJ1-1, with D unresolved. CDR3 size: 16 residues. The germline V gene encodes CDR1 SEHNR and CDR2 FQNEAQ (reference sequence). Trimming shortened V by 1 base and J by 7 bases, and 19 bases separated the two germline ends.